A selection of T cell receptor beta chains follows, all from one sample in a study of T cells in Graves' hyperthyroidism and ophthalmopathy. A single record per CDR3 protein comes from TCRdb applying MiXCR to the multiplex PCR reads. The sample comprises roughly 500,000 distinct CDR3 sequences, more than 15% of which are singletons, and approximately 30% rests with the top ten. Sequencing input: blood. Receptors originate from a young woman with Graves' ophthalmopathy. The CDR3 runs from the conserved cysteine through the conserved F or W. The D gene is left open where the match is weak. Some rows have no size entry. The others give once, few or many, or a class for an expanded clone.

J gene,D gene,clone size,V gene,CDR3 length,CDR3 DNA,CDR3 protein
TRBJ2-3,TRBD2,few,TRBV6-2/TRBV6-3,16,TGTGCCAGCAGTTACCCCCACTCGGCTAGCGGAGATACGCAGTATTTT,CASSYPHSASGDTQYF
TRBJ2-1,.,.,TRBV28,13,TGTGCCAGCAGTTTCCGGTACGACAATGAGCAGTTCTTC,CASSFRYDNEQFF
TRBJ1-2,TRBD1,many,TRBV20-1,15,TGCAGTGCTAGCGGATGGCTGGGACAGGGGTATGGCTACACCTTC,CSASGWLGQGYGYTF
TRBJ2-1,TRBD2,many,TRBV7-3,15,TGTGCCAGCAGCTTCTTGGGACTAGCGGGAGATGAGCAGTTCTTC,CASSFLGLAGDEQFF
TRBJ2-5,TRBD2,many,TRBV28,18,TGTGCCAGCAGTTTTCCACTAGCGGGAGGGCCGAACGGCGAGACCCAGTACTTC,CASSFPLAGGPNGETQYF
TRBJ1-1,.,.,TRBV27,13,TGTGCCAGCAGGGTCCCGGGGGGGACTGAAGCTTTCTTT,CASRVPGGTEAFF
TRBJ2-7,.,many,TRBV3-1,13,TGTGCCAGCAGCCACGGACTGCATGGCGAGCAGTACTTC,CASSHGLHGEQYF
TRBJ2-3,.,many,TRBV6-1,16,TGTGCCAGCAGGCCCGTATTCGGGGAGCCTGCAGATACGCAGTATTTT,CASRPVFGEPADTQYF
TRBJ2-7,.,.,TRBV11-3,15,TGTGCCAGCAGCCGTAGCGTGGGAGACACCTACGAGCAGTACTTC,CASSRSVGDTYEQYF
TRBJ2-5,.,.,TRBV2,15,TGTGCCAGCAGTACGCAGACAGGACCGTGGGAGACCCAGTACTTC,CASSTQTGPWETQYF
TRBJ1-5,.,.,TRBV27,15,TGTGCCAGCAGTTCGGGGGGGTTAACACATCAGCCCCAGCATTTT,CASSSGGLTHQPQHF
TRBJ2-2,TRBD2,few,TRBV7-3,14,TGTGCCAGCCGACCGGGACTAAACACCGGGGAGCTGTTTTTT,CASRPGLNTGELFF
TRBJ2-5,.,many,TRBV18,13,TGTGCCAGCTCACCTCGGGACAAAGAGACCCAGTACTTC,CASSPRDKETQYF
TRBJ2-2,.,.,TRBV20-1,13,TGCAGTGCTAGTGACTCACGGACCGGGGAGCTGTTTTTT,CSASDSRTGELFF
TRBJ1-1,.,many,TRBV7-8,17,TGTGCCAGCAGCTTAGCGCGGATTTCCAGGGTAGGTCCTGAAGCTTTCTTT,CASSLARISRVGPEAFF
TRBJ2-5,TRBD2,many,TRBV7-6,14,TGTGCCAGCAGCTTAGCAGCGGGAGGGGAGACCCAGTACTTC,CASSLAAGGETQYF
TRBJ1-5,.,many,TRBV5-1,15,TGCGCCAGCAGCTTGGACAGCAATAGCAATCAGCCCCAGCATTTT,CASSLDSNSNQPQHF
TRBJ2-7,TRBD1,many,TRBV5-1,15,TGCGCCAGCAGCGCGGGACAGGGTTTTTACTACGAGCAGTACTTC,CASSAGQGFYYEQYF
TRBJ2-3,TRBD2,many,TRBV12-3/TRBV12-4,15,TGTGCCAGCAGTCCCCCTCTCACTAGCGGAGATACGCAGTATTTT,CASSPPLTSGDTQYF
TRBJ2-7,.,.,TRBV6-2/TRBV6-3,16,TGTGCCAGCAGTTATTCGGCAACCGGGACCGGTTACGAGCAGTACTTC,CASSYSATGTGYEQYF
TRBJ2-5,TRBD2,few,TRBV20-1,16,TGCAGTGCTAGCCTAGGGACTAGCGGGAGGGCGAAGACCCAGTACTTC,CSASLGTSGRAKTQYF
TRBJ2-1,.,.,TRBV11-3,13,TGTGCCAGCAGCTCGAACAGGGACCATGAGCAGTTCTTC,CASSSNRDHEQFF
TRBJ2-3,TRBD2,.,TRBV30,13,TGTGCCTGGACTAGCGGGATTGTAGATACGCAGTATTTT,CAWTSGIVDTQYF
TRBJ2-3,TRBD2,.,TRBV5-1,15,TGCGCCAGCACCCGACCTAGCGGGAGTTTCGATACGCAGTATTTT,CASTRPSGSFDTQYF
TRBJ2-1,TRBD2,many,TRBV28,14,TGTGCCAGCAGCCCCTGGACTAGAATCAATGAGCAGTTCTTC,CASSPWTRINEQFF
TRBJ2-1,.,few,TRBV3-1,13,TGTGCCAGCAGCCAACTAGCGTTGAATGAGCAGTTCTTC,CASSQLALNEQFF
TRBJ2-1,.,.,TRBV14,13,TGTGCCAGCAGTCCCGACTATTTCAATGAGCAGTTCTTC,CASSPDYFNEQFF
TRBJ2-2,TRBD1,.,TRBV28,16,TGTGCCGGCAGCCCCGGCGGCAGGGGGCGCACCGGGGAGCTGTTTTTT,CAGSPGGRGRTGELFF
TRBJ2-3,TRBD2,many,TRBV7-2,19,TGTGCCAGCAGCTCCCGGACTAGCGGAAACTTAAGAAGCACAGATACGCAGTATTTT,CASSSRTSGNLRSTDTQYF
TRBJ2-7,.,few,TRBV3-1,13,TGTGCCAGCAGCCAAGGACAGTCCCTAAAGCAGTACTTC,CASSQGQSLKQYF
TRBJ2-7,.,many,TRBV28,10,TGTGCCAGCCGGGATAACGAGCAGTACTTC,CASRDNEQYF
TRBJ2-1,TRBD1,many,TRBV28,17,TGTGCCAGCAGTGCTCTCGAACAGGGGGCCCCCTACAATGAGCAGTTCTTC,CASSALEQGAPYNEQFF
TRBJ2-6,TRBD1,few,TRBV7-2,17,TGTGCCAGCAGCCGACAGGGCTCTCTCTCGGGGGCCAACGTCCTGACTTTC,CASSRQGSLSGANVLTF
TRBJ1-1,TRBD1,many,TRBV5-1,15,TGCGCCAGCAGCCAGACAGGGGGCTCGAACACTGAAGCTTTCTTT,CASSQTGGSNTEAFF
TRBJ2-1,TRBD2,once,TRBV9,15,TGTGCCAGCAGCCCGAGACTAGCGAGATACAATGAGCAGTTCTTC,CASSPRLARYNEQFF
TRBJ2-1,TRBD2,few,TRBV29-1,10,TGCAGCGGCTTAGCGGGAGAGCAGTTCTTC,CSGLAGEQFF
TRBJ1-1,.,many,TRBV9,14,TGTGCCAGCAGCGTTGCTGGTCAGAACACTGAAGCTTTCTTT,CASSVAGQNTEAFF
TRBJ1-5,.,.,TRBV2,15,TGTGCCAGCAGTGTCAGACCCCCGAGCAATCAGCCCCAGCATTTT,CASSVRPPSNQPQHF
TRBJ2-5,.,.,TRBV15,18,TGTGCCACCAGCAGAGAAGCCCCGGGCAGAGGTCTTTCGGAGACCCAGTACTTC,CATSREAPGRGLSETQYF
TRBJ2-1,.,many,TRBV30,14,TGTGCCTGGAGTACAGGGTGGGGAAGAGATGAGCAGTTCTTC,CAWSTGWGRDEQFF